This T cell receptor (beta chain) is from a study of Ad26.COV2.S vaccination and SARS-CoV-2 variants. Study-level information: Donor participated within the Ad26.COV2.S arm of the COV1001 trial. By the intramuscular route, Ad26.COV2.S was given once, or twice 56 days apart. Regarding the study as a whole: Recipients of vaccine and of placebo showed similar breadth of their non-spike TCR repertoires. Vaccinees displayed broader spike-specific TCR repertoires than placebo recipients.

Treatment specified: approximately 18 received Ad26.COV2.S at low or high dose, single or two shots; roughly five received placebo; per-sample allocation not given. Day 63 after the first vaccine or placebo injection was the time point for sampling. Clones were read by immunoSEQ multiplex PCR, and TCRdb kept only the in-frame ones, dropping some. The profile shows hundreds of thousands of clones, roughly 90% of them singletons. Trimming pared 5 bases from V and 13 bases from J, leaving 15 bases between. This CDR3 is built from 12 residues. Germline CDR1 reads SEHNR; CDR2 reads FQNEAQ (reference sequence). Note on this clone: Its target is not known.

The rearrangement uses TRBV7-9 and TRBJ2-1; possible D gene TRBD1, 6 bases. The source material was peripheral blood, sampled in a trial of Ad26.COV2.S vaccine versus placebo. The origin of this receptor is a person between 18 and 65 years old who received the Ad26.COV2.S COVID-19 vaccine or a placebo. The CDR3 spells CASSHLQGQQFF. CDR3 DNA: TGTGCCAGCAGCCACCTACAGGGCCAACAGTTCTTC.